This T cell receptor beta chain stems from a study of beta chain features in type 1 diabetes. Reverse transcribing all isolated RNA meant expressed TCRB transcripts were sequenced. Naive, central memory and regulatory T cell samples averaged approximately 3.5 million immunoSEQ reads each. Profiling relied on immunoSEQ multiplex PCR, and the TCRdb table lists in-frame clones only, not all of them. The data show about 470,000 clones, with 30% seen just once and about 0.065% held by the top ten. Donors underwent one heparinised blood draw, about 110 mL on average. There are 20 residues in the CDR3. V shed 3 bases, J shed 0 bases, and the junction held 15 bases outside the gene matches. Germline-derived CDR1 and CDR2 are MDHEN and SYDVKM.

The chain combines TRBV28 with TRBJ1-5, with 9 bases aligning to TRBD1. The TCR was taken from a man aged 18 to 29 in good health. The sequenced sample was naive CD4+ T cells from blood. The CDR3 sequence: CASSFRRYRGRGDSNQPQHF. The DNA for the CDR3 is TGTGCCAGCAGTTTCCGTCGATACAGGGGGCGCGGGGATAGCAATCAGCCCCAGCATTTT.